This entry lists 6 T cell receptor beta chains sequenced from one sample in a study of Graves' ophthalmopathy and Graves' hyperthyroidism. Using RNA transcripts, the TCR beta CDR3 regions were amplified. Following a first-round RT-PCR that used HTBI primers, a second-round multiplex PCR was carried out. TCRdb reanalysed the multiplex PCR reads using MiXCR and keeps one entry per CDR3 protein. The table records approximately 700,000 distinct CDR3 sequences, over 40% of them present only once. The sample comprised peripheral blood. Receptor source: an adult man with Graves' ophthalmopathy.

The chain joins TRBV4-3 to TRBJ1-2, with TRBD1 identical over 7 bases. CDR3 length equals 17 residues. The V gene's germline CDR1 is LGHNA and CDR2 YSLEER. The trim removed 0 bases at V and 4 bases at J, leaving 11 bases unmatched. The CDR3 DNA reads TGCGCCAGCAGCCAAGATCGGGACAGCTCCTTCTTCTATGGCTACACCTTC. Its protein is CASSQDRDSSFFYGYTF.

As to this clonotype: A read error may be the cause here, since a much bigger clone is one base away. The chain has TRBV19 and TRBJ2-5; weak D call: TRBD2 (5 bases). V lost 6 bases, J lost 5 bases, and 13 bases lay in between. CDR1 and CDR2 from the germline V gene are LNHDA and SQIVND (reference sequence). This CDR3 is built from 13 residues. The CDR3 reads CASRDFPRETQYF. The CDR3 DNA reads TGTGCCAGTAGGGACTTCCCACGGGAGACCCAGTACTTC. Filled out from reference TRBV19 and TRBJ2-5, the complete variable domain reads DGGITQSPKYLFRKEGQNVTLSCEQNLNHDAMYWYRQDPGQGLRLIYYSQIVNDFQKGDIAEGYSVSREKKESFPLTVTSAQKNPTAFYLCASRDFPRETQYFGPGTRLLVL.

V and J are TRBV20-1 and TRBJ2-5; tentatively, D is TRBD2 (5 bases). The CDR3 length is 14 residues. Germline V gene lookup returns CDR1 DFQATT and CDR2 SNEGSKA (reference sequence). Trimming cost V 6 bases and J 1 base, with 15 bases left between them. The CDR3 DNA follows: TGCAGTGCAAAGGGCGGGCTTCCCCAAGAGACCCAGTACTTC. This translates into CSAKGGLPQETQYF.

This clonotype was seen repeatedly, ten times or more. The V gene is TRBV19, the J gene TRBJ1-2; 7 bases fit TRBD1. CDR1 LNHDA and CDR2 SQIVND come from the germline V gene (reference sequence). The V gene end was trimmed by 3 bases and the J gene end by 8 bases; junction bases not matched to a gene: 3. The CDR3 consists of 12 residues. CDR3 residues: CASSIGGGGYTF. The CDR3 DNA sequence: TGTGCCAGTAGTATTGGAGGGGGCGGCTACACCTTC.

This clonotype has more than one count but fewer than ten. The rearrangement uses TRBV29-1 and TRBJ2-6, with TRBD1 matching over 7 bases. With V trimmed by 6 bases and J by 13 bases, 0 bases remained unmatched. Germline CDR1 SQVTM, CDR2 ANQGSEA. The CDR3 spans 9 residues. As DNA, the CDR3 is TGCAGCGTGGACAGGGTCCTGACTTTC. Amino acid sequence: CSVDRVLTF.

The V call is TRBV19, the J call TRBJ2-7, with D possibly being TRBD2 (6 bases). The V gene lost 5 bases and the J gene lost 2 bases, with 10 bases spanning the gap. This CDR3 is built from 13 residues. Germline V gene data show CDR1 as LNHDA and CDR2 as SQIVND (reference sequence). CDR3 in amino acids: CASSWRGAYEQYF. For the CDR3, the DNA is TGTGCCAGTAGTTGGAGGGGTGCCTACGAGCAGTACTTC.